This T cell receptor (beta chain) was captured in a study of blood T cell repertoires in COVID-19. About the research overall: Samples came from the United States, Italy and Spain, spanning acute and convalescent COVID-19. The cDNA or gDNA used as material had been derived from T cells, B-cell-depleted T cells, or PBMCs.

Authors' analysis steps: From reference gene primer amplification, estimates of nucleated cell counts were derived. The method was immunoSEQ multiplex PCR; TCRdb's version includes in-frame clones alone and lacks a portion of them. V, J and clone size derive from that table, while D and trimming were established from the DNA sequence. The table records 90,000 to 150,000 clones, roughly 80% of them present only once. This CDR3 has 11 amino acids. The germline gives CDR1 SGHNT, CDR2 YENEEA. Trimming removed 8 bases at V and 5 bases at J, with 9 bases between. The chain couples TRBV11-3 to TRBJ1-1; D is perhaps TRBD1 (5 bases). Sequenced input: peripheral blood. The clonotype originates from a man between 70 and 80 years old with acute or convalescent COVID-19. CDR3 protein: CASRGGTEAFF. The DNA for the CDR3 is TGTGCCAGCCGCGGGGGGACTGAAGCTTTCTTT.